Ten or more counts support the clone carrying this T cell receptor (beta chain). The data are from a study of low-dose radiotherapy and immunotherapy resistance in tumors. Study-wide context: A total of 6.5 Gy was given to Cohort 1 as 0.5 Gy per fraction every 2 weeks.

This CDR3 has 16 amino acids. CDR1 and CDR2 from the germline V gene are KGHSH and LQKENI. The trim removed 0 bases at V and 1 base at J, leaving 1 base unmatched. The sample's time point: after trial treatment. Treatment defined: LDRT plus nivolumab, ipilimumab, low-dose cyclophosphamide and aspirin (RACIN trial). Primers targeting TRAV and TRBV primed first-strand cDNA, covering alpha and beta chains. TCRs were amplified for roughly 22 PCR cycles with a constant-region primer and V-primer adapter. TCRdb reprocessed the reads via MiXCR and lists one record per CDR3 protein. Among around 84,000 distinct CDR3 sequences listed, less than 20% were seen once.

This rearrangement joins TRBV18 to TRBJ2-7, with 12 bases identical to TRBD2. The clonotype was recovered from a male donor with prostate cancer. Sequenced material: PBMCs, taken after low-dose radiotherapy plus immunotherapy. In DNA form, the CDR3 reads TGTGCCAGCTCACCACCCGGGACTAGCGGGTCCTACGAGCAGTACTTC. Its protein is CASSPPGTSGSYEQYF. The full variable domain, in which reference TRBV18 and TRBJ2-7 provide the parts outside the CDR3, is NAGVMQNPRHLVRRRGQEARLRCSPMKGHSHVYWYRQLPEEGLKFMVYLQKENIIDESGMPKERFSAEFPKEGPSILRIQQVVRGDSAAYFCASSPPGTSGSYEQYFGPGTRLTVT.